The T cell receptor (beta chain) under discussion was sequenced for a study of technical replicates of blood from a handful of donors (dated by TCRdb to 2017 to 2019). As regards this clone: Its antigen is still unknown. No much larger clone exists at a distance of one base, and base qualities are not known.

CDR1 and CDR2 (LNHNV, YYDKDF) derive from the germline V gene (reference sequence). Between the V and J ends, shortened by 0 bases and 7 bases respectively, the junction contains 10 bases. Spanning cysteine to phenylalanine, the CDR3 consists of 15 amino acids. Only the CDR3 portion is preserved as DNA: 45 bases, with reading frame beginning at the first base. Libraries were built with the immunoSEQ multiplex PCR assay. The table comes from immuneACCESS by way of TCRdb, which keeps in-frame sequences with V and J called. Part of the clones is missing from these tables; in studies checked, under half for an unresolved V gene and the rest for unknown reasons. The sample profile shows tens of thousands of clones; 95% of them were found once. The top ten clonotypes cover about 0.26% of the sample.

Specimen: T cells isolated from PBMCs. The receptor's source is a human donor in good health. In this chain, TRBV15 is recombined with TRBJ1-6; a confident D gene designation cannot be given. The CDR3 corresponds to CATSREYSQNSPLHF. At the DNA level, the sequence is TGTGCCACCAGCAGAGAGTACAGCCAAAATTCACCCCTCCACTTT.